This T cell receptor beta chain was recorded in a study of blood T cell repertoires in COVID-19. The overall study: The analysed material was cDNA or gDNA that came from T cells, B-cell-depleted T cells, or PBMCs.

Authors' methods: Nucleated cell counts were estimated from reference gene primer amplification. Using immunoSEQ multiplex PCR, the repertoire was profiled, and TCRdb retains in-frame clones only, with some absent. That table furnishes V, J and clone size, whereas the DNA furnished D and trimming. Of some 150,000 clones listed, roughly 79% are singletons. The CDR3 loop spans 13 amino acids. The V gene's germline CDR1 is SGHRS and CDR2 YFSETQ. The V end was cut by 5 bases, the J end by 5 bases, with 11 bases between. Sequencing was performed on peripheral blood. This receptor was obtained from a human donor with acute or convalescent COVID-19. The donor label of this sample is uncertain. This chain connects TRBV5-1 to TRBJ2-1, with a weak D call TRBD2 (6 bases). The CDR3: CASRLAGHNEQFF. The CDR3 region has the DNA TGCGCCAGCAGGCTTGCGGGGCACAATGAGCAGTTCTTC.